This section outlines one TCR beta chain sequence together with its context. Its antigen remains unknown. This entry belongs to a study of T cells in narcolepsy. Study-wide background: Patients with NT1 or NT2 and healthy control donors were enrolled. General observations from the study: Autoreactive HCRT-specific and TRIB2-specific clonotypes were marked in same-patient CSF-versus-blood CD4+ comparisons.

The table came from immunoSEQ multiplex PCR; TCRdb's copy has only in-frame clones and leaves some out. The table has over 25,000 clones, 75% to 85% seen once. Material: memory (CD45RA-) CD4+ T cells from blood. This TCR derives from a human donor in good health.

The CDR3 is CASSALPSPYEQYF. DNA of the CDR3: TGTGCCAGTAGTGCCCTCCCCAGTCCCTACGAGCAGTACTTC. The chain couples TRBV19 to TRBJ2-7; no definite D call. This CDR3 has 14 amino acids. The V end was cut by 5 bases, the J end by 2 bases, with 13 bases between. Germline-derived CDR1 and CDR2 are LNHDA and SQIVND (reference sequence).